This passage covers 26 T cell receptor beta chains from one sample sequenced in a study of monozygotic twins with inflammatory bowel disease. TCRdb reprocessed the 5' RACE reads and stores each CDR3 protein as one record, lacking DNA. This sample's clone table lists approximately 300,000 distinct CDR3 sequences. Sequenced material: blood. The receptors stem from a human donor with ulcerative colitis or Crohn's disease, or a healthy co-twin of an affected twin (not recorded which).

The CDR3 loop is CSATAGVNQPQHF. This rearrangement joins TRBV20-1 to TRBJ1-5; the TCRdb D gene call, TRBD1, has no DNA to confirm it. Germline-derived CDR1 and CDR2 are DFQATT and SNEGSKA (reference sequence). The CDR3 is made up of 13 amino acids.

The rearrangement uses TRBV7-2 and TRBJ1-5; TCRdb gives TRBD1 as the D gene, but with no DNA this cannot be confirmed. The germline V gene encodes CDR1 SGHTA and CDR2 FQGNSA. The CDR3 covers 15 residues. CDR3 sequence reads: CASSSRTGGNQPQHF.

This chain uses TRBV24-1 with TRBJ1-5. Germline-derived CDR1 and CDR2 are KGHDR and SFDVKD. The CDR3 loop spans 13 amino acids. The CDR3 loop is CATSGTLNQPQHF.

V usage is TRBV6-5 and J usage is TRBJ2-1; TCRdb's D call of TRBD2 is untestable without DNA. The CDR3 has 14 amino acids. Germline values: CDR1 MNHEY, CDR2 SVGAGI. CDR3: CASSFEGTSHEQFF.

This chain's CDR3 is CASSKTGQGFANTGELFF. The V gene is TRBV7-3, the J gene TRBJ2-2; TCRdb returns TRBD1, unconfirmable since there is no DNA. Germline V CDR1 and CDR2: SGHTA, FQGTGA. This CDR3 region has 18 residues.

The CDR3 protein is CASRTSGGGQSKNIQYF. The chain carries TRBV28 and TRBJ2-4; TCRdb picks TRBD2, but there is no DNA to check that call. Germline-derived CDR1 and CDR2 are MDHEN and SYDVKM. The CDR3 totals 17 residues. Full variable domain (rest looked up from reference TRBV28 and TRBJ2-4): DVKVTQSSRYLVKRTGEKVFLECVQDMDHENMFWYRQDPGLGLRLIYFSYDVKMKEKGDIPEGYSVSREKKERFSLILESASTNQTSMYLCASRTSGGGQSKNIQYFGAGTRLSVL.

This CDR3 is CASSPTWADTYEQYF. This chain uses TRBV18 with TRBJ2-7; checking the TCRdb D call of TRBD1 is not possible without DNA. Germline V lookup: CDR1 KGHSH, CDR2 LQKENI. The CDR3 length is 15 residues.

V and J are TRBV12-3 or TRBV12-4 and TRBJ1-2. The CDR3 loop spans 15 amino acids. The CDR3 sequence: CASSLSGEANYGYTF.

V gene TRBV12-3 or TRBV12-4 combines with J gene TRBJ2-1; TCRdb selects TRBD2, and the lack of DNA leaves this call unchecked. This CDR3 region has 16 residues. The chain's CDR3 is CASSFRPTSGINEQFF.

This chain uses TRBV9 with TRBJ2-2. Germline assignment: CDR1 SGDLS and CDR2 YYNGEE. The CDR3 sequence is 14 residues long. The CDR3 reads CASSEAGTTGELFF.

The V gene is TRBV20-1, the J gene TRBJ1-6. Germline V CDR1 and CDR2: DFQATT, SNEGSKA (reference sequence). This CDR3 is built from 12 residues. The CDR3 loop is CSARDFGSPLHF.

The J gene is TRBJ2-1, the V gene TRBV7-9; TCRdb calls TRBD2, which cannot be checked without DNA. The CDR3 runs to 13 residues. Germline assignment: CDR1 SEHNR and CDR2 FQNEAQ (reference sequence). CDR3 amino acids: CASCERAWGEQFF.

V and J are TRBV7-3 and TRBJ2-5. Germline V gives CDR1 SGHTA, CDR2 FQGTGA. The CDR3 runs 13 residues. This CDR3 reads CASSKEGPETQYF.

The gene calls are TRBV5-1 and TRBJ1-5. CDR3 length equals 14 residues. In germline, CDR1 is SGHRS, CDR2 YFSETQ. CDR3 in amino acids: CASSWTSGGQPQHF.

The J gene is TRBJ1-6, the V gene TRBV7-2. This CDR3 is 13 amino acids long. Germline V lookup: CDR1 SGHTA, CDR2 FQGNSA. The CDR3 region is CASSLEQYPPLHF.

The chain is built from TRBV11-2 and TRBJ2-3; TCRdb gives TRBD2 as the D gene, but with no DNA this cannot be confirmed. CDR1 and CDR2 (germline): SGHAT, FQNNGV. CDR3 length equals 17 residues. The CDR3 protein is CASSLRQSAGNTDTQYF.

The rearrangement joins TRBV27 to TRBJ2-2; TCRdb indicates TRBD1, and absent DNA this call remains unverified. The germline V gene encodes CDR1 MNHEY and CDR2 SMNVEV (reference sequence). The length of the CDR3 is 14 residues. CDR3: CASRHRARTGELFF.

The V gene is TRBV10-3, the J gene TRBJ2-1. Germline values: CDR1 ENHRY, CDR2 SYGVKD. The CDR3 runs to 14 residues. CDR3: CAISGGFGGGEQFF.

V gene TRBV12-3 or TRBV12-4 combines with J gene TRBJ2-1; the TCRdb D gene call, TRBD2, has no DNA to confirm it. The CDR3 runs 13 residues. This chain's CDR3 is CASTPAGVIEQFF.

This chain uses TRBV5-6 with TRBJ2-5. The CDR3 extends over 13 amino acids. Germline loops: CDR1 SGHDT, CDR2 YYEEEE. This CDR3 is CASSHRDQETQYF.

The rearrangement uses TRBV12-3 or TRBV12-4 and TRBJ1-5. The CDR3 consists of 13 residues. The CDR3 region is CASSGEGYQPQHF.

The CDR3 spells CASSLDGQQINEQFF. The V call is TRBV5-6, the J call TRBJ2-1; there is no DNA to check the TCRdb D call of TRBD1. Germline-derived CDR1 and CDR2 are SGHDT and YYEEEE. CDR3 length equals 15 residues.

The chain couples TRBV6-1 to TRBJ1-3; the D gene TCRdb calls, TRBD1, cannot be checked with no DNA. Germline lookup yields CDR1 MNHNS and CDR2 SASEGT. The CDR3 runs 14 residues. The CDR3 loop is CASSPFGGGNTIYF.

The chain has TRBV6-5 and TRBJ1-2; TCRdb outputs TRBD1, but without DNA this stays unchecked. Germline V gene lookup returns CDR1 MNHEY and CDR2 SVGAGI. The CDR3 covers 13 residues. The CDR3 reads CASRPQGAFGYTF.

The CDR3 reads CASSLQSGTTTGELFF. The chain couples TRBV7-3 to TRBJ2-2; as DNA is missing, the TRBD1 call by TCRdb cannot be tested. The CDR3 is made up of 16 amino acids. The germline V gene encodes CDR1 SGHTA and CDR2 FQGTGA.

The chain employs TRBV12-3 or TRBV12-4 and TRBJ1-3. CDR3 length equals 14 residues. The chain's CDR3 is CASSLVARGNTIYF.